This T cell receptor (beta chain) was identified in a study of cytomegalovirus exposure and HLA in healthy donors. The study, taken as a whole, reports: A later analysis showed HLA-associated TCR beta chains outstripping equally common others in clonal expansion.

In the PCR, 60 Vbeta and 13 Jbeta primers were used. The protocol was immunoSEQ multiplex PCR, while the TCRdb copy is restricted to in-frame clones and leaves out a portion. The sample has roughly 100,000 clones; approximately 79% are singletons. In the case of this clone: What it binds is not known.

Trimming left V 4 bases short and J 5 bases short, with 14 bases between. Germline V CDR1 and CDR2: MNHEY, SMNVEV (reference sequence). This CDR3 has 14 residues. Material: PBMCs. This receptor was identified in a man younger than 45 in good health and CMV-seropositive. The chain uses TRBV27 and TRBJ1-2; no clear D gene. CDR3 in DNA: TGTGCCAGCAGTTACGCAGGTACAGCATATGGCTACACCTTC. Protein sequence: CASSYAGTAYGYTF.